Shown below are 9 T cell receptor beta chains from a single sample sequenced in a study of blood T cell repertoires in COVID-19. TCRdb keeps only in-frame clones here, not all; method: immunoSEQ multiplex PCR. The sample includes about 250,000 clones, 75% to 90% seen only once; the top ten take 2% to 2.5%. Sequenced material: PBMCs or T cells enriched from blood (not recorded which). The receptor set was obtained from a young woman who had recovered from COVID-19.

CDR3 sequence reads: CSVEAGGYGYGYTF. The CDR3, as DNA: TGCAGCGTTGAAGCAGGAGGGTACGGCTATGGCTACACCTTC. The V call is TRBV29-1, the J call TRBJ1-2; D ambiguous. The germline V gene has CDR1 SQVTM and CDR2 ANQGSEA. The V end lost 1 base, the J end lost 4 bases, and 13 bases lay between the germline ends. The CDR3 loop spans 14 amino acids.

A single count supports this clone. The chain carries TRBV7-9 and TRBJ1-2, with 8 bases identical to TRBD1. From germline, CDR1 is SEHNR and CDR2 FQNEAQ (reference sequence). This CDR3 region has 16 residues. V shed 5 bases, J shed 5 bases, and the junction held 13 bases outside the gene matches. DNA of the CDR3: TGTGCCAGCAGCCAGGAGGGCCACAGGGGGAGATATGGCTACACCTTC. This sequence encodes CASSQEGHRGRYGYTF.

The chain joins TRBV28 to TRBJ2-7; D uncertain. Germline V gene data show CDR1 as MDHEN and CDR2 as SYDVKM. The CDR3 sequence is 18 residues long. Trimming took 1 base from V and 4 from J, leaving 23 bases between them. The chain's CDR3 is CASSLSISEERSIYEQYF. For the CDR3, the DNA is TGTGCCAGCAGTTTATCAATATCGGAAGAGCGTTCGATTTACGAGCAGTACTTC.

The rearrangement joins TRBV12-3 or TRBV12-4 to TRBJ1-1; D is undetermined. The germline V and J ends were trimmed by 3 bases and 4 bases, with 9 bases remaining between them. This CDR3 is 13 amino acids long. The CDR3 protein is CASSFGESTEAFF. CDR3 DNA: TGTGCCAGCAGTTTCGGGGAGAGCACTGAAGCTTTCTTT.

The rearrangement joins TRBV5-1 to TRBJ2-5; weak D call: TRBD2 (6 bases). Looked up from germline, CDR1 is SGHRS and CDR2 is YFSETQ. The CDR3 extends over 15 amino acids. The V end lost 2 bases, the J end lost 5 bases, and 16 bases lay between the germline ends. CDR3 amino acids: CASSLAGPMRETQYF. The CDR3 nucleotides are TGCGCCAGCAGCTTAGCGGGCCCAATGAGGGAGACCCAGTACTTC.

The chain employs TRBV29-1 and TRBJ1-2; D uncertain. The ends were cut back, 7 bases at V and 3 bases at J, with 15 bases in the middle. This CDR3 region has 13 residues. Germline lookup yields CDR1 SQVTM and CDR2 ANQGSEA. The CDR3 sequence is CSAPRRGDYGYTF. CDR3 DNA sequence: TGCAGCGCCCCAAGGCGGGGAGACTATGGCTACACCTTC.

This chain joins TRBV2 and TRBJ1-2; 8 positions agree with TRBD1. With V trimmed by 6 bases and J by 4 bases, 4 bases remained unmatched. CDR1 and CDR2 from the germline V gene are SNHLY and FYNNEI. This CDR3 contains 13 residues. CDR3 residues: CASRADRAYGYTF. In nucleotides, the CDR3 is TGTGCCAGCAGGGCGGACAGGGCCTATGGCTACACCTTC.

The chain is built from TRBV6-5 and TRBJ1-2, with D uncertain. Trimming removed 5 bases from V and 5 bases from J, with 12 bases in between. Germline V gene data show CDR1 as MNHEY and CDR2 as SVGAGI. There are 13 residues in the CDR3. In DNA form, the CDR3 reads TGTGCCAGCAGTACGAGCAGGACTTATGGCTACACCTTC. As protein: CASSTSRTYGYTF.

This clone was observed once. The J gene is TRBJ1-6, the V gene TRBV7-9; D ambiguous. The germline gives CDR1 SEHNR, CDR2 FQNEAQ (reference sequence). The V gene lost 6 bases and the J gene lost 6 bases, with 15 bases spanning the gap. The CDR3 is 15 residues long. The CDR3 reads CASSRLRGVNSPLHF. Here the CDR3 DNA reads TGTGCCAGCAGTCGCCTCCGGGGTGTTAATTCACCCCTCCACTTT.